These 15 T cell receptor beta chains share one sample of origin, sequenced in a study of T cell responses to AZD1222 COVID-19 vaccine (dated by TCRdb to the early 2020s). Sample time point, as interpreted from the label and publication: about 28 days (+/-7) after the second vaccine dose. Library creation used the immunoSEQ multiplex PCR assay. This immuneACCESS table, as held by TCRdb, lists in-frame sequences with V and J called but not all clones. Of the missing ones, under half trace to an unresolved V gene in checked studies; the others have no known cause. Within this sample are tens of thousands of clones, with around 90% of them counted one time only. About 36% of the sample rests with the top ten. This specimen was peripheral blood, taken 28 days after the second AZD1222 dose. The receptors were gathered from an adult who received the AZD1222 COVID-19 vaccine.

This clone appeared a single time. V and J are TRBV5-4 and TRBJ2-7; no firm D call. Germline V gene data show CDR1 as SGHNT and CDR2 as YYREEE (reference sequence). This CDR3 contains 13 residues. V dropped 4 bases and J dropped 3 bases, with 11 bases sitting between them. CDR3: CASSVDRIYEQYF. The CDR3 bases are TGTGCCAGCAGCGTCGACCGCATCTACGAGCAGTACTTC.

The genes are TRBV25-1 and TRBJ1-5; tentatively, D is TRBD1 (5 bases). Germline assignment: CDR1 MGHDK and CDR2 SYGVNS. CDR3 length equals 14 residues. Trimming took 4 bases from V and 6 from J, leaving 13 bases between them. Here the CDR3 DNA reads TGTGCCAGCAGTGGGAGTACAGGATTTCAGCCCCAGCATTTT. Protein: CASSGSTGFQPQHF.

The V and J genes are TRBV19 and TRBJ1-2, with D possibly TRBD1 on 6 matching bases. Trimming removed 5 bases at V and 4 bases at J, with 14 bases between. The CDR3 runs 14 residues. The germline CDR1 and CDR2 sequences are LNHDA and SQIVND (reference sequence). The chain's CDR3 is CASSPGHHGYGYTF. The CDR3 nucleotides are TGTGCCAGTAGTCCGGGACACCATGGCTATGGCTACACCTTC.

This chain uses TRBV5-5 with TRBJ1-1; D is perhaps TRBD1 (5 bases). Deletions cut 6 bases from V and 2 bases from J, with 14 bases between. Germline loops: CDR1 SGHKS, CDR2 YYEKEE (reference sequence). The CDR3 consists of 14 residues. The CDR3, as DNA: TGTGCCAGCACCGAGACAGTCCCCAACACTGAAGCTTTCTTT. It codes for CASTETVPNTEAFF. The full variable domain, in which reference TRBV5-5 and TRBJ1-1 provide the parts outside the CDR3, is DAGVTQSPTHLIKTRGQQVTLRCSPISGHKSVSWYQQVLGQGPQFIFQYYEKEERGRGNFPDRFSARQFPNYSSELNVNALLLGDSALYLCASTETVPNTEAFFGQGTRLTVV.

This sequence joins TRBV29-1 and TRBJ2-3; 13 nucleotides line up with TRBD2. The ends lost 4 bases at V and 2 bases at J; junction bases unmatched: 6. The CDR3 spans 16 residues. Germline V gene lookup returns CDR1 SQVTM and CDR2 ANQGSEA. CDR3 in DNA: TGCAGCGTTGCCCCACTAGCGGGGGGGTTCACAGATACGCAGTATTTT. Its translation is CSVAPLAGGFTDTQYF.

This rearrangement joins TRBV19 to TRBJ2-2; TRBD1 is a possible D gene (6 bases). This CDR3 region has 16 residues. The ends were cut back, 5 bases at V and 0 bases at J, with 13 bases in the middle. The germline gives CDR1 LNHDA, CDR2 SQIVND (reference sequence). The CDR3: CASSVTGTTNTGELFF. In DNA form, the CDR3 reads TGTGCCAGTAGTGTGACCGGGACAACGAACACCGGGGAGCTGTTTTTT.

The table lists this clone with a few counts. The chain employs TRBV18 and TRBJ1-5, with a weak D call TRBD1 (6 bases). Trimming removed 2 bases at V and 5 bases at J, with 25 bases between. The CDR3 is 19 amino acids. Germline CDR1 is KGHSH and CDR2 is LQKENI. This chain's CDR3 is CASSPTAQPVGTRYQPQHF. The CDR3 DNA is TGTGCCAGCTCACCAACGGCCCAACCTGTGGGGACAAGGTATCAGCCCCAGCATTTT.

CDR3 residues: CASSFKSASNNQPQHF. In DNA form, the CDR3 reads TGTGCCAGCAGCTTTAAGTCGGCATCGAACAATCAGCCCCAGCATTTT. The chain employs TRBV5-6 and TRBJ1-5, with D uncertain. Germline V gene data show CDR1 as SGHDT and CDR2 as YYEEEE. The CDR3 length is 16 residues. V shed 2 bases and J shed 3 bases, with 15 bases lying between them.

The V gene is TRBV27, the J gene TRBJ2-7; 8 positions match TRBD1. This CDR3 comprises 14 residues. The germline V gene encodes CDR1 MNHEY and CDR2 SMNVEV (reference sequence). J was trimmed by 3 bases and V by 8 bases; bases with no gene match: 9. CDR3 in DNA: TGTGCCAGCGGGTCAGGGGGCAGATTCTACGAGCAGTACTTC. Translation gives CASGSGGRFYEQYF.

The gene calls are TRBV5-1 and TRBJ1-5; weak D call: TRBD1 (6 bases). The CDR3 contains 13 residues. Between the trimmed V and J ends, which lost 1 base and 5 bases, there was a span of 7 bases. Looked up from germline, CDR1 is SGHRS and CDR2 is YFSETQ. The CDR3 protein is CASSLTGYQPQHF. Here the CDR3 DNA reads TGCGCCAGCAGCTTGACAGGGTATCAGCCCCAGCATTTT.

The chain recombines TRBV7-9 with TRBJ1-2; D perhaps matches TRBD1 (5 bases). V lost 3 bases and J lost 4, with 15 bases in between. The germline V gene encodes CDR1 SEHNR and CDR2 FQNEAQ (reference sequence). CDR3 length: 15 amino acids. The DNA of the CDR3 is TGTGCCAGCAGCTTTATTGGGGGGTCGGGCTATGGCTACACCTTC. It translates to CASSFIGGSGYGYTF.

The chain has TRBV7-9 and TRBJ2-2; D gene unclear. This CDR3 comprises 14 residues. In germline, CDR1 is SEHNR, CDR2 FQNEAQ (reference sequence). V was clipped by 5 bases and J by 6 bases, with 13 bases between them. This CDR3 reads CASSLEWSAGELFF. Here the CDR3 DNA reads TGTGCCAGCAGCCTGGAGTGGAGCGCCGGGGAGCTGTTTTTT.

The rearrangement links TRBV6-1 to TRBJ2-5; no firm D call. This CDR3 is built from 15 residues. Germline assignment: CDR1 MNHNS and CDR2 SASEGT. Trimming left V 0 bases short and J 4 bases short, with 12 bases between. DNA of the CDR3: TGTGCCAGCAGTGAAGCGCAAGGCGTCGGAGAGACCCAGTACTTC. It is translated as CASSEAQGVGETQYF.

CDR3 nucleotide sequence: TGTGCTAGTGGTTTGGTAGGCTGGACAGAGCAGTTCTTC. It specifies CASGLVGWTEQFF. The V gene is TRBV12-5, the J gene TRBJ2-1; D possibly corresponds to TRBD1 (5 bases). V was clipped by 0 bases and J by 10 bases, with 10 bases between them. The CDR3 is made up of 13 amino acids. The germline V gene encodes CDR1 LGHNT and CDR2 FRNRAP.

The V call is TRBV7-2, the J call TRBJ2-5; either TRBD1 or TRBD2 may supply D (6 bases each). Germline assignment: CDR1 SGHTA and CDR2 FQGNSA. The CDR3 is 14 residues long. V lost 4 bases to trimming and J lost 5 bases, with 14 bases between them. CDR3 in DNA: TGTGCCAGCAGCTACCCCCGGGGGCAGGAGACCCAGTACTTC. This translates into CASSYPRGQETQYF.